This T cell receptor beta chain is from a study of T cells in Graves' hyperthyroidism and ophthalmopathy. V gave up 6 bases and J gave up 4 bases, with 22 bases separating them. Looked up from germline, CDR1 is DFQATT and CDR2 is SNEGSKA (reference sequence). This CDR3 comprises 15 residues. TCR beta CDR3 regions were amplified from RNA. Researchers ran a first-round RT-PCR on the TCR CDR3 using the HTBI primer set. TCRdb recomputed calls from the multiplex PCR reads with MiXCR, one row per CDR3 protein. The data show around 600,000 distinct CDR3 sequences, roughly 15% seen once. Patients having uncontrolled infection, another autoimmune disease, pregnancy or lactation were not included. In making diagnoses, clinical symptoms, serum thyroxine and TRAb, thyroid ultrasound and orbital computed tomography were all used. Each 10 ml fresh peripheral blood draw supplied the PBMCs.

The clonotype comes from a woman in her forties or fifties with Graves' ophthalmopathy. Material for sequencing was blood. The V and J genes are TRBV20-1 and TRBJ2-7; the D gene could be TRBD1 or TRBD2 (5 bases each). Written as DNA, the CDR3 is TGCAGTGCGATAACCGGGACCCCGAAGCGATACGAGCAGTACTTC. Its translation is CSAITGTPKRYEQYF.